This passage covers 18 T cell receptor beta chains from one sample sequenced in a study of identical twins. TCRdb fed the 5' RACE reads into MiXCR, producing one record per CDR3 protein. The sample has 450,000 or so distinct CDR3 sequences, 14% seen once; the top ten hold about 0.54%. These records were also assigned to another study, of yellow fever vaccine responses in identical twins.

The sample taken for sequencing was CD4+ T cells sorted from blood. The receptors were sampled from a woman under 30 in good health.

The V and J genes are TRBV29-1 and TRBJ2-3; D possibly matches TRBD1 or TRBD2 (5 bases each). CDR1 and CDR2 from the germline V gene are SQVTM and ANQGSEA. CDR3 length equals 12 residues. Trimming took off 5 bases at V and 2 bases at J, with 8 bases between the two ends. The DNA of the CDR3 is TGCAGCGTTCGGGACGACACAGATACGCAGTATTTT. Its translation is CSVRDDTDTQYF.

The chain uses TRBV7-9 and TRBJ2-1, with D possibly matching TRBD2 (6 bases). CDR3 size: 16 residues. The germline V and J ends were trimmed by 5 bases and 6 bases, with 20 bases remaining between them. Looked up from germline, CDR1 is SEHNR and CDR2 is FQNEAQ (reference sequence). The CDR3 region has the DNA TGTGCCAGCAGCGGGATCAATCACGGGAGACTCAATGAGCAGTTCTTC. Translated, it gives CASSGINHGRLNEQFF.

V and J are TRBV20-1 and TRBJ2-1; TRBD2 aligns across 9 bases. Germline CDR1 reads DFQATT; CDR2 reads SNEGSKA (reference sequence). The CDR3 has 16 amino acids. The V segment lost 4 bases and the J segment 7 bases; nucleotides outside the gene matches: 14. The CDR3 protein is CSANTGLASPGNEQFF. The CDR3 nucleotides are TGCAGTGCTAATACGGGACTAGCCAGCCCGGGGAATGAGCAGTTCTTC.

This clonotype came up a few times. The gene calls are TRBV4-3 and TRBJ2-1, with 8 nucleotides matching TRBD2. CDR1 and CDR2 from the germline V gene are LGHNA and YSLEER. CDR3 length equals 16 residues. Trimming took 0 bases from V and 5 from J; bases not matched to a gene: 6. CDR3 nucleotides: TGCGCCAGCAGCCAAGATCCCACTAGCGGTCACAATGAGCAGTTCTTC. Its translation is CASSQDPTSGHNEQFF.

A few counts support this clonotype. The chain uses TRBV5-1 and TRBJ1-1, with 9 bases identical to TRBD1. CDR3 length: 14 amino acids. Germline-derived CDR1 and CDR2 are SGHRS and YFSETQ. V trimming: 4 bases; J trimming: 7 bases; junction bases outside the gene matches: 8. CDR3 in amino acids: CASSTGGAGLEAFF. The DNA of the CDR3 is TGCGCCAGCAGCACAGGGGGCGCGGGACTTGAAGCTTTCTTT.

V gene TRBV5-5 combines with J gene TRBJ2-3; D is possibly TRBD1 (6 bases). This CDR3 has 16 amino acids. CDR1 SGHKS and CDR2 YYEKEE come from the germline V gene (reference sequence). Deletions cut 4 bases from V and 0 bases from J, with 15 bases between. The CDR3 region is CASSRHGTSSTDTQYF. The CDR3 DNA reads TGTGCCAGCAGCCGTCACGGGACAAGTAGCACAGATACGCAGTATTTT. The complete variable domain, with remaining parts taken from reference TRBV5-5 and TRBJ2-3, reads DAGVTQSPTHLIKTRGQQVTLRCSPISGHKSVSWYQQVLGQGPQFIFQYYEKEERGRGNFPDRFSARQFPNYSSELNVNALLLGDSALYLCASSRHGTSSTDTQYFGPGTRLTVL.

This clonotype appeared a few times. The rearrangement joins TRBV4-2 to TRBJ2-1; TRBD1 matches 7 bases. Germline V gene lookup returns CDR1 LGHNA and CDR2 YNFKEQ. V gave up 1 base and J gave up 2 bases; unmatched junction bases: 8. This CDR3 contains 17 residues. Here the CDR3 DNA reads TGTGCCAGCAGCCAAGGGGCACAGGGGCCGCCCTACAATGAGCAGTTCTTC. Protein: CASSQGAQGPPYNEQFF.

This clonotype came up a few times. DNA of the CDR3: TGTGCCACCAGTCAGGGGGGGCCCGCAGATACGCAGTATTTT. Translating it yields CATSQGGPADTQYF. This sequence joins TRBV24-1 and TRBJ2-3, with D perhaps matching TRBD1 or TRBD2 (7 bases each). The V gene's germline CDR1 is KGHDR and CDR2 SFDVKD. V was trimmed by 6 bases and J by 4 bases, leaving 13 bases between them. The CDR3 consists of 14 residues.

This clonotype was observed at least ten times. The V gene is TRBV5-1, the J gene TRBJ2-3; 8 bases are shared with TRBD2. Germline values: CDR1 SGHRS, CDR2 YFSETQ. V lost 1 base to trimming and J lost 0 bases; unmatched junction nucleotides: 7. This CDR3 spans 17 amino acids. The CDR3 sequence: CASSLWPSGSSTDTQYF. The CDR3 bases are TGCGCCAGCAGCTTGTGGCCTAGCGGGTCAAGCACAGATACGCAGTATTTT.

This clonotype showed up just a few times. The chain uses TRBV29-1 and TRBJ1-2, with D unclear. Germline values: CDR1 SQVTM, CDR2 ANQGSEA. The V and J ends lost 1 base and 2 bases respectively, with 5 bases between them. This CDR3 is built from 12 residues. The CDR3 DNA is TGCAGCGTTGAAGGGAGAAACTATGGCTACACCTTC. It translates to CSVEGRNYGYTF.

This clonotype has ten or more counts. The chain's CDR3 is CASSFRTGGLGSNQPQHF. The DNA of the CDR3 is TGTGCCAGCAGTTTTAGGACAGGGGGTCTTGGCAGCAATCAGCCCCAGCATTTT. The V call is TRBV28, the J call TRBJ1-5; 10 nucleotides align to TRBD1. CDR3 size: 18 residues. The germline gives CDR1 MDHEN, CDR2 SYDVKM. Unmatched junction bases numbered 9, after V lost 3 bases and J lost 1 base.

The sample holds a few counts of this clonotype. The J gene is TRBJ2-3, the V gene TRBV11-2; 7 bases fit TRBD2. Trimming removed 3 bases from V and 0 bases from J; junction bases left unmatched: 12. Germline CDR1 is SGHAT and CDR2 is FQNNGV. This CDR3 contains 18 residues. Written as DNA, the CDR3 is TGTGCCAGCAGCTTTTGGGTTTCCAGCGGGATAAGCACAGATACGCAGTATTTT. It translates to CASSFWVSSGISTDTQYF.

This clonotype was found many times. The chain is built from TRBV6-2 or TRBV6-3 and TRBJ1-2; TRBD1 agrees at 7 bases. Per the germline V gene, CDR1 is MNHEY and CDR2 is SVGEGT. CDR3 length: 12 amino acids. The V segment lost 8 bases and the J segment 3 bases; nucleotides outside the gene matches: 3. DNA of the CDR3: TGTGCCAGCGGACAGGCCTACTATGGCTACACCTTC. Translated: CASGQAYYGYTF.

This clonotype was found a few times. The chain joins TRBV12-3 or TRBV12-4 to TRBJ2-6, with 8 bases matching TRBD1. V shed 3 bases, J shed 2 bases, and the junction held 3 bases outside the gene matches. The CDR3 is made up of 16 amino acids. The CDR3 protein is CASSFYRGTGANVLTF. DNA of the CDR3: TGTGCCAGCAGTTTCTACAGGGGGACTGGGGCCAACGTCCTGACTTTC.

The rearrangement joins TRBV10-3 to TRBJ1-5; 8 bases align to TRBD1. The length of the CDR3 is 15 residues. J gave up 0 bases and V 4 bases, and 2 bases lay outside the gene matches. Germline lookup yields CDR1 ENHRY and CDR2 SYGVKD. The CDR3 reads CAISAGGSSNQPQHF. In nucleotides, the CDR3 is TGTGCCATCAGTGCAGGGGGCTCTAGCAATCAGCCCCAGCATTTT.

This clonotype was found a few times. The chain combines TRBV6-2 or TRBV6-3 with TRBJ2-2; possible D gene TRBD1, 6 bases. V lost 2 bases, J lost 1 base, and 14 bases lay in between. This CDR3 contains 17 residues. CDR1 and CDR2 (germline): MNHEY, SVGEGT. The CDR3 region is CASSYSLQGQNTGELFF. CDR3 DNA: TGTGCCAGCAGTTACAGTCTCCAGGGACAGAACACCGGGGAGCTGTTTTTT.

This chain links TRBV5-1 with TRBJ2-1; 8 bases are shared with TRBD2. Trimming at V came to 3 bases and at J to 0 bases, leaving 2 bases not matched to a gene. Germline V gene data show CDR1 as SGHRS and CDR2 as YFSETQ. The CDR3 is 15 residues long. CDR3 sequence reads: CASSSGGVSYNEQFF. The CDR3 DNA reads as TGCGCCAGCAGCTCGGGGGGGGTCTCCTACAATGAGCAGTTCTTC.

The sample holds a few counts of this clonotype. The V call is TRBV20-1, the J call TRBJ1-1; a weak D match, TRBD1 (5 bases). The CDR3 runs to 13 residues. Germline loops: CDR1 DFQATT, CDR2 SNEGSKA (reference sequence). Trimming removed 5 bases from V and 2 bases from J, with 12 bases in between. The CDR3 spells CSAPTETNTEAFF. The CDR3 bases are TGCAGTGCTCCGACAGAAACTAACACTGAAGCTTTCTTT.